Here is one T cell receptor (beta chain) with its context. TCRdb's table, derived via immunoSEQ multiplex PCR, lists solely in-frame clones and lacks some. There are 45,000 to 65,000 clones in the sample; more than 75% occur only once, and 7.8% lies in the top ten. V shed 7 bases and J 9 bases; nucleotides not matched to a gene: 9. The CDR3 loop spans 14 amino acids. From germline, CDR1 is SNHLY and CDR2 FYNNEI. This specimen comes from a study of blood T cell repertoires in COVID-19. This sequence was found in a man in his fifties with active COVID-19. The chain combines TRBV2 with TRBJ1-5; the match to TRBD1 covers 10 bases. Sequencing was carried out using peripheral blood. This chain's CDR3 is CASKGTTGGAPQHF. The CDR3 region has the DNA TGTGCCAGCAAGGGTACGACAGGGGGCGCGCCCCAGCATTTT.